A single TCR beta chain is shown here with its context. Its antigen specificity is not known. No base qualities exist here, and no much larger clone lies one base off it. The treatment or condition label corresponds to: 19 received Ad26.COV2.S at low or high dose, single or two shots; roughly five received placebo; per-sample allocation not given. Repertoires of vaccine and placebo recipients were sequenced from samples collected on day 63 after the first injection. Between 29 July and 7 August 2020, Cohort 1b enrolled around 25 adults aged 18-55 years at one site in Boston, USA. Ad26.COV2.S was a replication-incompetent adenovirus type 26 vector expressing a prefusion-stabilized SARS-CoV-2 spike protein from the original Wuhan strain. The entry originates in a study of Ad26.COV2.S vaccination and SARS-CoV-2 variants (dated by TCRdb to about 2021). Context from the whole study: Donors in the vaccine arm were drawn from COV1001, a multicentre, randomized, double-blind, placebo-controlled phase I-IIa trial testing Ad26.COV2.S in healthy adults. TCRbeta repertoire sequencing served as the tool for gauging how specific and how broad the SARS-CoV-2-reactive T cell receptors were following Ad26.COV2.S vaccination. Dosing of Ad26.COV2.S was intramuscular, at either 5x10^10 or 1x10^11 viral particles, delivered as one shot or as two shots spaced 56 days apart. A total of 32 samples were included in the TCR-sequenced set, comprising roughly 19 Ad26.COV2.S vaccine recipients, 5 placebo recipients and 8 SARS-CoV-2 convalescent individuals. Investigators remained blinded to trial group allocation during experiments and outcome assessment. Trial participants were randomized into five groups of five: low-dose or high-dose Ad26.COV2.S given once or twice, or placebo on both occasions.

V and J are trimmed by 11 bases and 5 bases, and the gene matches miss 11 bases of the junction. There are 14 amino acids in the CDR3, from cysteine to phenylalanine inclusive. The read is trimmed to its CDR3 DNA, 42 bases read in frame from base 1. CDR1 and CDR2, looked up from the germline V gene, are MDHEN and SYDVKM. What the work shows at the level of the full study, not this receptor alone: After vaccination, substantial breadth of spike-specific CD8+ and CD4+ T cell responses was reported. According to the authors, total T cell responses may have been underestimated by the TCR breadth and depth analyses. Ad26.COV2.S recipients had higher spike-specific TCR breadth than placebo recipients (P = 0.0014). The study was not powered to compare responses between vaccine doses or regimens. Non-spike TCR breadth was comparable between vaccine and placebo recipients, consistent with the vaccine containing only spike.

The immunoSEQ Assay was the method used to sequence TCRbeta CDR3 regions. After extraction, genomic DNA underwent amplification by bias-controlled multiplex PCR, followed by high-throughput sequencing. In the original analysis: To quantify the absolute abundance of every unique TCRbeta CDR3 region, sequences were collapsed and filtered. Usable DNA was measured by amplifying reference genes present in all nucleated cells, and TCRbeta template counts were normalized to that usable DNA to estimate T cell fraction. Repertoire TCRs were annotated as SARS-CoV-2-specific by exact matching of V gene, CDR3 amino acid sequence and J gene to a known reactive TCR set. MIRA supplied the reference SARS-CoV-2 TCR set, which was filtered for enrichment in COVID-19-positive ImmuneCODE repertoires so that public or cross-reactive TCRs were removed. Drawing on the MIRA antigens, annotated TCRs were analysed further at the level of specific ORF or position within ORF. Depth was the summed frequency of annotated unique rearrangements, while breadth was defined as annotated unique rearrangements over total unique productive rearrangements. TCR breadth was compared between groups using two-sided Wilcoxon rank-sum tests. TCRdb holds this immuneACCESS table with in-frame rearrangements only. Some clones are missing; in checked studies, unresolved V genes explain under half, and the rest has no known cause. V and J calls and clone size follow that table, whereas D and trimming were derived from the DNA. The sample profile shows about 440,000 clones; roughly 89% of them were found once. Together, the top ten hold around 13% of the sample.

The sequence derives from a person between 18 and 60 years old who received the Ad26.COV2.S COVID-19 vaccine or a placebo. Recombination joined TRBV28 with TRBJ2-4; TRBD1 agrees with 8 junctional bases. Sequences were derived from peripheral blood, sampled in a trial of Ad26.COV2.S vaccine versus placebo. The DNA sequence is TGTGCCTCCCAGGGGGCGCGGGTACAAAACATTCAGTACTTC. Protein translation: CASQGARVQNIQYF.